Detailed here is one TCR beta chain. Relative to the germline gene, one junction end is altered; a read error may explain this. Using RNA template, CDR3s of TCR alpha and beta were amplified with iRepertoire arm-PCR. One-step reverse transcription and amplification started from around 100-400 ng of tissue mRNA or PBMC total RNA. One entry per CDR3 protein results from TCRdb running MiXCR on the multiplex PCR reads. The data show approximately 400,000 distinct CDR3 sequences, 41% seen once. CDR3 length: 17 amino acids. Per the germline V gene, CDR1 is MNHEY and CDR2 is SVGEGT. This sample was included in a study of glioma-infiltrating T cells.

The sample comprised glioma tissue, nonneoplastic brain tissue, or PBMCs (not recorded which). The sequence was obtained from a human donor with low-grade glioma or glioblastoma, undergoing nonglioma brain surgery, or in good health (not recorded which). The chain couples TRBV6-2 or TRBV6-3 to TRBJ1-5, with 7 bases identical to TRBD1. The CDR3 DNA reads as TGTGCCAGCAGTTACCTGGGGACAGAGCTACCACATCAGCCACAGCATTTT. It encodes CASSYLGTELPHQPQHF.